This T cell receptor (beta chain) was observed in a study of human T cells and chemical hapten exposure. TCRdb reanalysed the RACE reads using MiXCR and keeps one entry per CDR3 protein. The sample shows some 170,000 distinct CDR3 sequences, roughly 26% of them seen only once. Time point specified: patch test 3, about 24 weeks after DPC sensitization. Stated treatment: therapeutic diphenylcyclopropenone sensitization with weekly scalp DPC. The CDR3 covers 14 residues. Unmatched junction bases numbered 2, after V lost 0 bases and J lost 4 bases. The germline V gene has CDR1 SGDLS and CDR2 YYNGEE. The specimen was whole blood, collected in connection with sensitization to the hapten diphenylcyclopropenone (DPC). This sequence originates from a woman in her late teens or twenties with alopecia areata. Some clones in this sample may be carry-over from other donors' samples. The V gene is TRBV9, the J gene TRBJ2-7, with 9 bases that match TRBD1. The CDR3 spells CASSVEGTGYEQYF. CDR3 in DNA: TGTGCCAGCAGCGTAGAGGGGACAGGGTACGAGCAGTACTTC.